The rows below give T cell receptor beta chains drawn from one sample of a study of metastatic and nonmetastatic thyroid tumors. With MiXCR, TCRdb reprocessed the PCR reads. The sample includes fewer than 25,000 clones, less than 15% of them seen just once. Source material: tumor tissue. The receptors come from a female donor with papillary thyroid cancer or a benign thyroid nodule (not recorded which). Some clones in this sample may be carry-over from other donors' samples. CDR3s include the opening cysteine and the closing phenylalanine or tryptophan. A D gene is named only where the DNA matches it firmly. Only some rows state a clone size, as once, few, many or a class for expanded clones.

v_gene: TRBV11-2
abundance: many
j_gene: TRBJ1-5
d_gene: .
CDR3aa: CASSPNPGYQPQHF
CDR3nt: TGTGCCAGCAGCCCAAACCCAGGGTATCAGCCCCAGCATTTT

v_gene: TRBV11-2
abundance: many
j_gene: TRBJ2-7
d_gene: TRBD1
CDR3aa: CASSLLGQVTYEQYF
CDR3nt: TGTGCCAGCAGCTTACTGGGACAGGTAACCTACGAGCAGTACTTC

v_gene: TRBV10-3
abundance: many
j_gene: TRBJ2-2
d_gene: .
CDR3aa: CATWGTAGDTGELFF
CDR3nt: TGTGCCACCTGGGGGACGGCTGGCGACACCGGGGAGCTGTTTTTT

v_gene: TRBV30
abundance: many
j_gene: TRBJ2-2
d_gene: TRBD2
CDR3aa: CAWSVVGGGVPGELFF
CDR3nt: TGTGCCTGGAGTGTAGTTGGGGGAGGGGTCCCCGGGGAGCTGTTTTTT

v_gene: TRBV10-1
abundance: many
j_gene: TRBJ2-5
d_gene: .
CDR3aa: CASSESGVVETQYF
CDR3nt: TGCGCCAGCAGTGAGTCCGGAGTCGTGGAGACCCAGTACTTC

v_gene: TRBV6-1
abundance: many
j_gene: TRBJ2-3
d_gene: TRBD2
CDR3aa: CASRGGAGGWTDTQYF
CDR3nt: TGTGCCAGCAGGGGGGGGGCGGGAGGGTGGACAGATACGCAGTATTTT

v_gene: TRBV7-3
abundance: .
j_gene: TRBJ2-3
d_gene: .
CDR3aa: CASSLGAPAGTPDTQYF
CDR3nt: TGTGCCAGCAGCTTAGGGGCGCCCGCGGGGACACCAGATACGCAGTATTTT

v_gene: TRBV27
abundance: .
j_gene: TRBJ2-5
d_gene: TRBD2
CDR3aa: CASTPRGGNQETQYF
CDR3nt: TGTGCCAGCACCCCCCGGGGAGGGAACCAAGAGACCCAGTACTTC

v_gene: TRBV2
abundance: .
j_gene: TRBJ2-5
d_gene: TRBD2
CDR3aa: CASRGGLPETQYF
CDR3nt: TGTGCCAGCAGGGGGGGACTACCTGAGACCCAGTACTTC

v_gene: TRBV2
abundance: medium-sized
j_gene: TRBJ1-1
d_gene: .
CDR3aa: CASSKPNTEAFF
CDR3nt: TGTGCCAGCAGTAAACCGAACACTGAAGCTTTCTTT

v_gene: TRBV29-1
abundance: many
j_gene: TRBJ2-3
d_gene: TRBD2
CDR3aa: CSVVGAGADTQYF
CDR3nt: TGCAGCGTTGTGGGAGCGGGGGCGGATACGCAGTATTTT

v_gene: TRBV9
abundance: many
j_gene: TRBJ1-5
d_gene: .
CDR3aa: CASSVYGDQPQHF
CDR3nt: TGTGCCAGCAGCGTATACGGGGATCAGCCCCAGCATTTT

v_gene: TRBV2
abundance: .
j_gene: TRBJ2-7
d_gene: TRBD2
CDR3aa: CASSEELADSYEQYF
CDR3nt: TGTGCCAGCAGTGAAGAACTAGCGGACTCCTACGAGCAGTACTTC

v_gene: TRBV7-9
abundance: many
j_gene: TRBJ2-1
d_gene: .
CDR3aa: CASSSTRMDRLVGVRYEQFF
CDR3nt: TGTGCCAGCAGCTCAACACGAATGGACCGACTTGTCGGAGTCCGGTATGAGCAGTTCTTC

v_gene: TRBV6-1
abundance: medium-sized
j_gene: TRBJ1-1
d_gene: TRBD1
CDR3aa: CASSGTGADTEAFF
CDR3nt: TGTGCCAGCAGTGGGACAGGGGCCGACACTGAAGCTTTCTTT

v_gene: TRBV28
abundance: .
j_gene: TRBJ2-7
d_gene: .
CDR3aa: CAARQESSYEQYF
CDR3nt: TGTGCCGCTCGACAGGAGAGCTCCTACGAGCAGTACTTC

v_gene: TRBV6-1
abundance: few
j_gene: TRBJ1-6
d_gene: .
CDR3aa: CASSLYRSYSPLHF
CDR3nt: TGTGCCAGCAGTTTGTATAGGTCCTATTCACCCCTCCACTTT

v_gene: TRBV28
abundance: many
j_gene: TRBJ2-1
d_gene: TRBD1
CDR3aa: CASTPGGRGFYNEQFF
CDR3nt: TGTGCCAGCACCCCCGGAGGCAGGGGGTTTTACAATGAGCAGTTCTTC

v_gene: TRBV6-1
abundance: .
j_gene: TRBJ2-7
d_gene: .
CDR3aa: CASSAGSREQYF
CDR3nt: TGTGCCAGCAGTGCCGGATCACGCGAGCAGTACTTC

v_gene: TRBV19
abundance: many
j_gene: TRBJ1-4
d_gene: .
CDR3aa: CATHGAATNEKLFF
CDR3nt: TGTGCCACTCATGGAGCTGCAACTAATGAAAAACTGTTTTTT

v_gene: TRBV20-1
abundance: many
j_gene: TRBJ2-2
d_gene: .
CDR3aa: CSARGLGLGRELFF
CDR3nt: TGCAGTGCTAGAGGGCTAGGCTTGGGGAGGGAGCTGTTTTTT

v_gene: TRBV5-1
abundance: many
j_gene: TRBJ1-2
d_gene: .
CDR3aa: CASSLVRGGVSYGYTF
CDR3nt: TGCGCCAGCAGCTTGGTTAGGGGGGGCGTAAGCTATGGCTACACCTTC

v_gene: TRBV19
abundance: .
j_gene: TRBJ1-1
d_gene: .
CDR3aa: CATQENTEAFF
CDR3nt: TGTGCCACGCAGGAGAACACTGAAGCTTTCTTT

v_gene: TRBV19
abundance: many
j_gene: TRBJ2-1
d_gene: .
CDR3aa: CASGKNSYNEQFF
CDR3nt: TGTGCCAGCGGGAAAAACTCCTACAATGAGCAGTTCTTC

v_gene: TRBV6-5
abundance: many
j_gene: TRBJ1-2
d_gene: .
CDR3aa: CASSYSSRGGGYTF
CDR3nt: TGTGCCAGCAGTTACTCGAGTCGGGGAGGAGGCTACACCTTC

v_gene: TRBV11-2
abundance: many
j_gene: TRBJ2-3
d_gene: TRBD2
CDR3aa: CASSLDWTSGLDTQYF
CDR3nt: TGTGCCAGCAGCTTAGATTGGACTAGCGGATTAGATACGCAGTATTTT

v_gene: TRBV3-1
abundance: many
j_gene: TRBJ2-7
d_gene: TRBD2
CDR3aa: CASSPRGSGATYEQYF
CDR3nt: TGTGCCAGCAGCCCCCGGGGTAGCGGGGCTACCTACGAGCAGTACTTC

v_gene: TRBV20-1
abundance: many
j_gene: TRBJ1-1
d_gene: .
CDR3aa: CSAPMGGNTEAFF
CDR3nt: TGCAGTGCCCCTATGGGGGGGAACACTGAAGCTTTCTTT

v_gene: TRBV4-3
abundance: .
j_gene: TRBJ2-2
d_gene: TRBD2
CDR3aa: CASSLSGTSGVGELFF
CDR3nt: TGCGCCAGCAGCCTCTCCGGGACTAGCGGGGTCGGGGAGCTGTTTTTT

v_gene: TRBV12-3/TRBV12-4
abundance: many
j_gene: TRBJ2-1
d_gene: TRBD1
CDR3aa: CASSYDRGSYNEQFF
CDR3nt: TGTGCCAGCAGTTACGACAGGGGCTCCTACAATGAGCAGTTCTTC

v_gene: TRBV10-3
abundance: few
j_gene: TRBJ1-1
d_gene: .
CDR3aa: CAISKGKKYNEAFF
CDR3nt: TGTGCCATCAGCAAGGGTAAAAAATATAATGAAGCTTTCTTT

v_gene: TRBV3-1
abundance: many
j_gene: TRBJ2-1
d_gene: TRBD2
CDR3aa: CASSPTSGSSEQFF
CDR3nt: TGTGCCAGCAGCCCAACTAGCGGGAGTAGTGAGCAGTTCTTC

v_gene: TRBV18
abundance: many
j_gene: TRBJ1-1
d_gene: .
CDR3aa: CASSPTQGNTEAFF
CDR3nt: TGTGCCAGCTCACCTACCCAAGGGAACACTGAAGCTTTCTTT

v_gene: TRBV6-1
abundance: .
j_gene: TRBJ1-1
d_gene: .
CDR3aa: CATRQLLNTEAFF
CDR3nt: TGTGCCACCAGGCAGCTGCTGAACACTGAAGCTTTCTTT

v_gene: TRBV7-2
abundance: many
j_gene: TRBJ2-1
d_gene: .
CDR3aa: CASSFLRGNEQFF
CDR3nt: TGTGCCAGCAGCTTCCTCCGGGGCAATGAGCAGTTCTTC

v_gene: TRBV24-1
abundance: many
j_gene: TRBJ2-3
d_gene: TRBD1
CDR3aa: CATSDPGQGSDTQYF
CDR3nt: TGTGCCACCAGTGATCCGGGACAGGGGTCAGATACGCAGTACTTT

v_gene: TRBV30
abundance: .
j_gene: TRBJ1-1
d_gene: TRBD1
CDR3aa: CAWTQGNEAFF
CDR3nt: TGTGCCTGGACACAGGGGAATGAAGCTTTCTTT

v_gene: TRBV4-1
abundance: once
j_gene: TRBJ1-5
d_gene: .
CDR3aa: CASSQTGTNQPQHF
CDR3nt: TGCGCCAGCAGCCAGACGGGAACAAATCAGCCCCAGCATTTT

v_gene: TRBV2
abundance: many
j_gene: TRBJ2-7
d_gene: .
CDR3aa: CASSATWEQYF
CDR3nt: TGTGCCAGCAGCGCCACTTGGGAGCAGTACTTC

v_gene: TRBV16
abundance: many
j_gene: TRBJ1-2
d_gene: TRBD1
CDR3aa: CASSRWDRGANYGYTF
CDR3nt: TGTGCCAGCAGCCGATGGGACAGGGGGGCCAACTATGGCTACACCTTC

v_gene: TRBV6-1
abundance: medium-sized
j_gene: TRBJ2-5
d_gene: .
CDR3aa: CASSDFPQGLRETQYF
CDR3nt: TGTGCCAGCAGTGACTTCCCTCAGGGACTGAGAGAGACCCAGTACTTC

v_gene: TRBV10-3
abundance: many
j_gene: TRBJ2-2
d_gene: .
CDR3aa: CAISESPAIRNTGELFF
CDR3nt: TGTGCCATCAGTGAGTCACCAGCGATACGGAACACCGGGGAGCTGTTTTTT

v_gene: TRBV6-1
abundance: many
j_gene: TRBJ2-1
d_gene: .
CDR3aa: CASRGGNYEQFF
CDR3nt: TGTGCCAGCAGGGGGGGTAACTATGAGCAGTTCTTC

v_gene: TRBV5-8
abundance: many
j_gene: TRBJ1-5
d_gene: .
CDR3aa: CASSLGDNQPQHF
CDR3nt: TGTGCCAGCAGCTTGGGCGACAATCAGCCCCAGCATTTT

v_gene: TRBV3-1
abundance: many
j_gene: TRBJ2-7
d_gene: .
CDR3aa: CASSQGGTGSYEQYF
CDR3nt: TGTGCCAGCAGCCAAGGGGGGACGGGCTCCTACGAGCAGTACTTC

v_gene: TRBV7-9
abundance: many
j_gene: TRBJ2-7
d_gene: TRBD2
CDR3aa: CASSPQPGSGGTSYEQYF
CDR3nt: TGTGCCAGCAGCCCTCAACCGGGTAGCGGGGGCACTTCCTACGAGCAGTACTTC

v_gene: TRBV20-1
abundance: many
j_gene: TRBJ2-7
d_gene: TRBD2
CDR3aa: CSARDTGEIAGINEQYF
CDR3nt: TGCAGTGCTAGAGATACGGGGGAGATAGCGGGAATAAACGAGCAGTACTTC

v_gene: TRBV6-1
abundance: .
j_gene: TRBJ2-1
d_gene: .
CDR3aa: CASSTGSSYNEQFF
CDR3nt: TGTGCCAGCAGTACAGGGAGCTCCTACAATGAGCAGTTCTTC

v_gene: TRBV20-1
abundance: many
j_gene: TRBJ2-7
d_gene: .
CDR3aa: CSARGGDRNEQYF
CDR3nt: TGCAGTGCTAGAGGGGGCGACAGAAACGAGCAGTACTTC

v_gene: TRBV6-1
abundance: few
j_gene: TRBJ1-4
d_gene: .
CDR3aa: CASSDSQKTKLFF
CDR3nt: TGTGCCAGCAGTGACTCCCAGAAAACCAAACTGTTTTTT

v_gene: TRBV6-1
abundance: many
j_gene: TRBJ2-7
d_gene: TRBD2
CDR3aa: CASSEGGDYTIYEQYF
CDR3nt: TGTGCCAGCAGTGAAGGAGGGGACTACACGATCTACGAGCAGTACTTC

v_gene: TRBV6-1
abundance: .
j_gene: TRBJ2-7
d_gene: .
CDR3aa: CASGSGWLSASYEQYF
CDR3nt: TGTGCCAGCGGGTCAGGGTGGCTATCGGCTTCCTACGAGCAGTACTTC

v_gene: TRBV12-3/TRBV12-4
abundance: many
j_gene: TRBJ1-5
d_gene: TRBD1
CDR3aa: CASSFRQGANQPQHF
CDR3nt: TGTGCCAGCAGTTTTCGACAGGGGGCGAATCAGCCCCAGCATTTT

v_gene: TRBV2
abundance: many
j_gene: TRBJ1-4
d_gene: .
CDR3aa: CASSEVVGRLNEKLFF
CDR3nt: TGTGCCAGCAGTGAAGTCGTAGGCAGGCTTAATGAAAAACTGTTTTTT

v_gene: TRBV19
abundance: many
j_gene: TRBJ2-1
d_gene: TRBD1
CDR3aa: CASSGWTGTESYNEQFF
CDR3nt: TGTGCCAGTAGTGGATGGACCGGGACAGAGTCCTACAATGAGCAGTTCTTC

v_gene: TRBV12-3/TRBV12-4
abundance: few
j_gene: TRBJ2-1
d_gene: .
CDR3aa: CASSTSGEQFF
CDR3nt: TGTGCCAGCAGTACCTCGGGGGAGCAGTTCTTC

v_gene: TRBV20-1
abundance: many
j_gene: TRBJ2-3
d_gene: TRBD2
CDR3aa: CSARVGTSANTQYF
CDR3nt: TGCAGTGCTAGAGTCGGGACTAGCGCAAATACGCAGTATTTT